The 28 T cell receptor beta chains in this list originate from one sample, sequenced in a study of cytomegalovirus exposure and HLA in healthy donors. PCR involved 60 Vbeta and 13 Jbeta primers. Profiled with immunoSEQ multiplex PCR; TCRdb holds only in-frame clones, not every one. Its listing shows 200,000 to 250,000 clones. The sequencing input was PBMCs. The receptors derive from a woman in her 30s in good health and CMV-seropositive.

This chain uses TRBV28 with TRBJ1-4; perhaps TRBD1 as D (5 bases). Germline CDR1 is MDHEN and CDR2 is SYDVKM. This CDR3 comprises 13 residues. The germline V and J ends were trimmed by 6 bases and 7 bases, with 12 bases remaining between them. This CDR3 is CASRQGIAEKLFF. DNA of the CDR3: TGTGCCAGCAGGCAGGGAATTGCTGAAAAACTGTTTTTT.

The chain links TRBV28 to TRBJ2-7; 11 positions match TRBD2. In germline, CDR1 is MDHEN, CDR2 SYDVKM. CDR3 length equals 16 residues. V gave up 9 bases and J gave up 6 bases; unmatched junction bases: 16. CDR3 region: CASRRTGTSGSTEQYF. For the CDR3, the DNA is TGTGCCAGTAGGAGAACAGGAACTAGCGGGAGTACCGAGCAGTACTTC.

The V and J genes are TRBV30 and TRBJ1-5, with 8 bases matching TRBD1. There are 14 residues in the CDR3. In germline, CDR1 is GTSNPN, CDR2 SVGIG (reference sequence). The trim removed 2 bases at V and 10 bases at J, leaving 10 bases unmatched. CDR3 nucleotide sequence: TGTGCCTGGAGTTCCCCCCAGGGGGCGTACCCCCAGCATTTT. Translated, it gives CAWSSPQGAYPQHF.

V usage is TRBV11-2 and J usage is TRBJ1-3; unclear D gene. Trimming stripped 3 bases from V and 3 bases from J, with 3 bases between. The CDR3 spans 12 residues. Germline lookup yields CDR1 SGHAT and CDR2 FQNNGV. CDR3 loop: CASSFSGNTIYF. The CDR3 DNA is TGTGCCAGCAGCTTCAGTGGAAACACCATATATTTT.

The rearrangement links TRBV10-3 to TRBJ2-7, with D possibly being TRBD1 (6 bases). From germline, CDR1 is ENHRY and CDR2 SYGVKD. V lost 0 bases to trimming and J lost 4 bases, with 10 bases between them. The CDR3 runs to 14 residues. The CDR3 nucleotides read TGTGCCATCAGTGAGTCTGGACAGCTATACGAGCAGTACTTC. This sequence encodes CAISESGQLYEQYF.

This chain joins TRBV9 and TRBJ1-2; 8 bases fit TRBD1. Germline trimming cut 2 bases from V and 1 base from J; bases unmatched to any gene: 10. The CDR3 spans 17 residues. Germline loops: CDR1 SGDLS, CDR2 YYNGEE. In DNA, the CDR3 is TGTGCCAGCAGCGTTAGAAGGACAGGGACTTTTAACTATGGCTACACCTTC. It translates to CASSVRRTGTFNYGYTF.

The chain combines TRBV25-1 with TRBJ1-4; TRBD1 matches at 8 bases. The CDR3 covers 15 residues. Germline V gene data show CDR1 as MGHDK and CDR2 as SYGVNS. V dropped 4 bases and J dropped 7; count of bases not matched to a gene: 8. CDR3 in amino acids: CASSVSDRVFEKLFF. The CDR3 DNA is TGTGCCAGCAGTGTTTCGGACAGGGTCTTTGAAAAACTGTTTTTT.

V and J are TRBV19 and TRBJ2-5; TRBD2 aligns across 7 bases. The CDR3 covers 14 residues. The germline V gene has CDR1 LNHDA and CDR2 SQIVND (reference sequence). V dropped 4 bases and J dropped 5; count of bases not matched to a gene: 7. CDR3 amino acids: CASSRREGRETQYF. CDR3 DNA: TGTGCCAGTAGTAGGAGGGAGGGCCGGGAGACCCAGTACTTC. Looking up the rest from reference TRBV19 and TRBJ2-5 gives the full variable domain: DGGITQSPKYLFRKEGQNVTLSCEQNLNHDAMYWYRQDPGQGLRLIYYSQIVNDFQKGDIAEGYSVSREKKESFPLTVTSAQKNPTAFYLCASSRREGRETQYFGPGTRLLVL.

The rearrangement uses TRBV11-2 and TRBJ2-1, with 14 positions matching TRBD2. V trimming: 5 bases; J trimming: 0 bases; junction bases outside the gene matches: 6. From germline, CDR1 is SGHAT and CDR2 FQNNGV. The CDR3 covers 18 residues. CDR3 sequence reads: CASSGRTSGGRSYNEQFF. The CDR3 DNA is TGTGCCAGCAGCGGCCGGACTAGCGGGGGGCGCTCCTACAATGAGCAGTTCTTC.

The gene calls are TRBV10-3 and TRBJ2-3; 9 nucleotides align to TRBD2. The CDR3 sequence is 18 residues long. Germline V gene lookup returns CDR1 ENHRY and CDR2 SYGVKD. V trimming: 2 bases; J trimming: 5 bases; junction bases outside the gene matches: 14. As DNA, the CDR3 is TGTGCCATCAGTGAGAGGGGTAGCGGGGGCTCTGGGGGAGATACGCAGTATTTT. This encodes CAISERGSGGSGGDTQYF.

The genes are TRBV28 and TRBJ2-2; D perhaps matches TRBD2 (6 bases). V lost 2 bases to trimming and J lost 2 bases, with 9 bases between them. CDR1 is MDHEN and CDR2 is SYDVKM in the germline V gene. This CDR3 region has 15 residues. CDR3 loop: CASSLRGRNTGELFF. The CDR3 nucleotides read TGTGCCAGCAGTTTACGGGGGAGAAACACCGGGGAGCTGTTTTTT.

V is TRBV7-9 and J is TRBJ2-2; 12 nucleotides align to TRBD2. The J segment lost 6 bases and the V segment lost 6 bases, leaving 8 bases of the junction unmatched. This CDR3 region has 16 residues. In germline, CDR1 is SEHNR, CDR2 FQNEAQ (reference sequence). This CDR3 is CASRLSSGRAAGELFF. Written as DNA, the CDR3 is TGTGCCAGCAGACTTTCTAGCGGGAGGGCCGCCGGGGAGCTGTTTTTT.

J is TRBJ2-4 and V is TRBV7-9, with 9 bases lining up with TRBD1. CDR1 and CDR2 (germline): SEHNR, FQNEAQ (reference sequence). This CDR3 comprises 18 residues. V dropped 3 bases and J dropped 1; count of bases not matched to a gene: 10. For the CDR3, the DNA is TGTGCCAGCAGCTTTACAACAGGGGGCATTCGGGCCAAAAACATTCAGTACTTC. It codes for CASSFTTGGIRAKNIQYF.

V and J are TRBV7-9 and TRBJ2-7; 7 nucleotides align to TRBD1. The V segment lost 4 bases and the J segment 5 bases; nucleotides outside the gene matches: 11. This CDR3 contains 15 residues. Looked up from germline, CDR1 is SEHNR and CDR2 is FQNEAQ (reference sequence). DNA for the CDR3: TGTGCCAGCAGCTGGGGACAGACCAACGGCGACGAGCAGTACTTC. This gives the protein CASSWGQTNGDEQYF.

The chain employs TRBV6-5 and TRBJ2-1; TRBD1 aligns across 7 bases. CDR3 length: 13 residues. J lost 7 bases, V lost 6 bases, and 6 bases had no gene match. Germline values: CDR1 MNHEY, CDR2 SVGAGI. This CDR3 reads CASRTGFYNEQFF. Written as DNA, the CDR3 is TGTGCCAGCAGGACAGGGTTCTATAATGAGCAGTTCTTC.

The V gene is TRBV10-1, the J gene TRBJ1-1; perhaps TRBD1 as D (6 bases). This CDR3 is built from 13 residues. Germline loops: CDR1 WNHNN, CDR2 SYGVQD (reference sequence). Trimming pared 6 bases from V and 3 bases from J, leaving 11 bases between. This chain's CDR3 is CASREGGDTEAFF. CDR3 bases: TGCGCCAGCAGAGAGGGGGGGGACACTGAAGCTTTCTTT.

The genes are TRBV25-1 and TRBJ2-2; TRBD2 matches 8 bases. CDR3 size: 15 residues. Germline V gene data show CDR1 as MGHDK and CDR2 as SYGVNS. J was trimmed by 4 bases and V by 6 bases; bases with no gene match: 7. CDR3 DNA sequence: TGTGCCAGCAGCGGCAGCGGGGGCAGCACCGGGGAGCTGTTTTTT. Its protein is CASSGSGGSTGELFF.

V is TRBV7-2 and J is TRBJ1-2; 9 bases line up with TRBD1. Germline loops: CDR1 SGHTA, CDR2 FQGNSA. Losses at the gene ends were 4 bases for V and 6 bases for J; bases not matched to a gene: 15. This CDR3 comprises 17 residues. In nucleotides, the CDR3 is TGTGCCAGCAGCTCCCCGTTCCGGGACAGGGAAAAAAATGGCTACACCTTC. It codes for CASSSPFRDREKNGYTF.

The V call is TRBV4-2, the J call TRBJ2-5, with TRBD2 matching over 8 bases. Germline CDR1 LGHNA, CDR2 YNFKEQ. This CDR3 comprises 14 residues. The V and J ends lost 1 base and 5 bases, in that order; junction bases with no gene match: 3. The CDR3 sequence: CASSQGTSRETQYF. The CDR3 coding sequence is TGTGCCAGCAGCCAAGGGACTAGCAGGGAGACCCAGTACTTC.

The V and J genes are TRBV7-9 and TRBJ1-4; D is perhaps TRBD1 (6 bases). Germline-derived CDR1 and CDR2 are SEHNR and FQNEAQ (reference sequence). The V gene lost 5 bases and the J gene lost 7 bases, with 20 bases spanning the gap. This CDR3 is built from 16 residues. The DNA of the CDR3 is TGTGCCAGCAGCCTTCCCGGCGGCCTAGGGGGTGAAAAACTGTTTTTT. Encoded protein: CASSLPGGLGGEKLFF. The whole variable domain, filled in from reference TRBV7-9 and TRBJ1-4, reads DTGVSQNPRHKITKRGQNVTFRCDPISEHNRLYWYRQTLGQGPEFLTYFQNEAQLEKSRLLSDRFSAERPKGSFSTLEIQRTEQGDSAMYLCASSLPGGLGGEKLFFGSGTQLSVL.

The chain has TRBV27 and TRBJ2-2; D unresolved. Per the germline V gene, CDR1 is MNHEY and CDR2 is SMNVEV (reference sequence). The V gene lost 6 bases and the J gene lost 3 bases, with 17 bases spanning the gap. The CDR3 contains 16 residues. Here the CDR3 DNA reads TGTGCCAGCAGACGAGCCAAACCTGTGGACACCGGGGAGCTGTTTTTT. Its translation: CASRRAKPVDTGELFF.

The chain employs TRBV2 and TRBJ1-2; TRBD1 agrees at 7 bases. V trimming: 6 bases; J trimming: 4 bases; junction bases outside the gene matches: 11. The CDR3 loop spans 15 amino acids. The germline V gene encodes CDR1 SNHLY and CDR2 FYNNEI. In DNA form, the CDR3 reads TGTGCCAGCAGGGTACAGGGGACGGCTTTCTATGGCTACACCTTC. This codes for CASRVQGTAFYGYTF.

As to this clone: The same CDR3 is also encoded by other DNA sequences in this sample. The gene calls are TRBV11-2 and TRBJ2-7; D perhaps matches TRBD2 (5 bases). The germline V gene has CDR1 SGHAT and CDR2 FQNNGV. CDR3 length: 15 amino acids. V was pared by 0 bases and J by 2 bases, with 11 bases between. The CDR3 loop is CASSLDELAPYEQYF. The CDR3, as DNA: TGTGCCAGCAGCTTAGATGAGCTAGCCCCCTACGAGCAGTACTTC. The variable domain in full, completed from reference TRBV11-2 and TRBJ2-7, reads EAGVAQSPRYKIIEKRQSVAFWCNPISGHATLYWYQQILGQGPKLLIQFQNNGVVDDSQLPKDRFSAERLKGVDSTLKIQPAKLEDSAVYLCASSLDELAPYEQYFGPGTRLTVT.

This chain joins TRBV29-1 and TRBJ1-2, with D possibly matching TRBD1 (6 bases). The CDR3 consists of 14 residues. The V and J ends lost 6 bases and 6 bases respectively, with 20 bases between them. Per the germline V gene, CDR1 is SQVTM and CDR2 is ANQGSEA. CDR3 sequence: CSVPRRGALDGYTF. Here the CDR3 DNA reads TGCAGCGTACCACGGCGGGGGGCGCTCGATGGCTACACCTTC.

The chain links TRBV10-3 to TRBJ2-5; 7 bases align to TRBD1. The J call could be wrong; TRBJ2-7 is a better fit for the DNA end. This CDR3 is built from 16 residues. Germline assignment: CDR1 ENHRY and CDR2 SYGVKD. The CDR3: CAISESSLTGNDEQYF. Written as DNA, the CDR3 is TGTGCCATCAGTGAGTCATCCCTGACAGGGAACGACGAGCAGTACTTC.

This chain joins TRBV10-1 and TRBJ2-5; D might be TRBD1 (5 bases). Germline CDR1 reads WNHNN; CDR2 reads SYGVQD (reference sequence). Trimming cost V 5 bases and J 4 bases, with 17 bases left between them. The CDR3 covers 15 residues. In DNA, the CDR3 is TGCGCCAGCAGTCCCCTTCTAGGGGTCGGAGAGACCCAGTACTTC. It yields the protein CASSPLLGVGETQYF.

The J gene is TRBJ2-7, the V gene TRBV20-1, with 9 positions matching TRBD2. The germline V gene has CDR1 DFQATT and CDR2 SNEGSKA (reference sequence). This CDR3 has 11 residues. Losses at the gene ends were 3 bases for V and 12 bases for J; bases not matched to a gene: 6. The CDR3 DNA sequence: TGCAGTGCTAGGAGAGCGGGAGGCGCGTACTTC. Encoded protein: CSARRAGGAYF.

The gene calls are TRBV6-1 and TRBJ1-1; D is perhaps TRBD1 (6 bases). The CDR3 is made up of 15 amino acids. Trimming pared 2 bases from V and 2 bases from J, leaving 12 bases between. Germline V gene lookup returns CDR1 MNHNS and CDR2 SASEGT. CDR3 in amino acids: CASSERGRGNTEAFF. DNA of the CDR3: TGTGCCAGCAGTGAAAGGGGGAGAGGCAACACTGAAGCTTTCTTT.